The text below deals with one TCR beta chain. The sample comes from a study of shared clonotypes between healthy human individuals. The repertoire was sequenced with immunoSEQ multiplex PCR; TCRdb's copy has only in-frame clones and lacks some. The sample contains about 2.3 million clones, about nine tenths of which appear only once. This CDR3 contains 17 residues. CDR1 and CDR2 (germline): MRHNA, SNTAGT. V lost 3 bases to trimming and J lost 0 bases; unmatched junction nucleotides: 5. The sequence was obtained from a man aged 18 to 30 in good health. Some clones in this sample may be carry-over from other donors' samples. The chain carries TRBV6-4 and TRBJ2-6; 7 nucleotides line up with TRBD2. Sequenced input: naive CD4+ T cells from PBMCs. Documented subset: CD45RA+ positively selected. The CDR3 DNA sequence: TGTGCCAGCAGTGATGCCCCGGGAGGCTCTGGGGCCAACGTCCTGACTTTC. It yields the protein CASSDAPGGSGANVLTF.